This is a list of T cell receptor beta chains from one sample in a study of identical twins. MiXCR, applied by TCRdb to the 5' RACE reads, yields one record per CDR3 protein. This sample carries under 1 million distinct CDR3 sequences, approximately 13% of them seen once, and the ten largest clones take about 1.5%. The sample was also reused in another study, on yellow fever vaccine responses in identical twins.

Sequenced material: PBMCs. Receptors originate from a woman between 18 and 30 years old in good health. The CDR3 runs from the conserved cysteine through the conserved F or W. A D gene is named only where the DNA matches it firmly. Only some rows state a clone size, as once, few, many or a class for expanded clones.

cdr3_aa | cdr3_nt | clone_size | j_call | d_call | v_call
CASSETTGGELFF | TGTGCCAGCAGTGAAACCACAGGGGGGGAGCTGTTTTTT | - | TRBJ2-2 | - | TRBV6-1
CASVSQGNNEQFF | TGTGCCAGCGTATCACAGGGAAACAATGAGCAGTTCTTC | few | TRBJ2-1 | - | TRBV7-9
CASCPQGSSYEQYF | TGTGCCAGCTGCCCTCAGGGTTCCTCCTACGAGCAGTACTTC | - | TRBJ2-7 | - | TRBV6-1
CATRGQGKNEQFF | TGTGCCACCCGAGGACAGGGTAAAAATGAGCAGTTCTTC | - | TRBJ2-1 | TRBD1 | TRBV19
CSVLEGNQPQHF | TGCAGCGTATTGGAGGGCAATCAGCCCCAGCATTTT | few | TRBJ1-5 | - | TRBV29-1
CASSQVFSGGVKLSTDTQYF | TGTGCCAGCAGCCAAGTATTCAGCGGGGGGGTGAAATTAAGCACAGATACGCAGTATTTT | few | TRBJ2-3 | TRBD2 | TRBV4-2
CASSEFSGGNTETQYF | TGCGCCAGCAGTGAATTTAGCGGGGGGAACACGGAGACCCAGTACTTC | few | TRBJ2-5 | TRBD2 | TRBV10-2
CASSQHREAGYTF | TGTGCCAGCAGCCAACACAGGGAAGCTGGCTACACCTTC | many | TRBJ1-2 | - | TRBV12-3/TRBV12-4
CASSYRTGNTEAFF | TGTGCCAGCAGTTACCGGACAGGGAACACTGAAGCTTTCTTT | many | TRBJ1-1 | TRBD1 | TRBV6-5
CASSFPGVYGYTF | TGTGCCAGCAGCTTCCCAGGTGTCTATGGCTACACCTTC | - | TRBJ1-2 | - | TRBV7-2
CGSSLLGEWVNEQYF | TGTGGCAGCAGCTTATTGGGGGAGTGGGTGAACGAGCAGTACTTC | - | TRBJ2-7 | - | TRBV7-8
CASRSSGTRNEQFF | TGTGCCAGCAGGTCTAGCGGTACCCGCAATGAGCAGTTCTTC | few | TRBJ2-1 | TRBD2 | TRBV6-1
CAISETHRGRDEKLFF | TGTGCCATCAGTGAGACCCACAGGGGGCGTGATGAAAAACTGTTTTTT | few | TRBJ1-4 | TRBD1 | TRBV10-3
CASSFEERSSYEQYF | TGTGCCAGCAGTTTCGAAGAAAGGAGCTCCTACGAGCAGTACTTC | few | TRBJ2-7 | - | TRBV12-3/TRBV12-4
CASSPRDKKETQYF | TGTGCCAGCAGTCCCCGGGACAAGAAAGAGACCCAGTACTTC | many | TRBJ2-5 | - | TRBV28
CASSQRTSGEQFF | TGTGCCAGCAGCCAGCGGACTAGCGGTGAGCAGTTCTTC | - | TRBJ2-1 | TRBD2 | TRBV5-5
CASSAKQGENTEAFF | TGTGCCAGCAGCGCCAAACAGGGGGAAAACACTGAAGCTTTCTTT | few | TRBJ1-1 | TRBD1 | TRBV16
CASSESMGRGAGADTQYF | TGCGCCAGCAGTGAGTCCATGGGAAGGGGGGCCGGGGCAGATACGCAGTATTTT | few | TRBJ2-3 | - | TRBV10-1
CSARDHLGTRVRYNEQFF | TGCAGTGCTAGAGATCACTTGGGAACTAGGGTCCGCTACAATGAGCAGTTCTTC | - | TRBJ2-1 | - | TRBV20-1
CASSASRTQYF | TGTGCCAGCAGCGCATCACGGACCCAGTACTTC | - | TRBJ2-5 | - | TRBV11-2
CASSETDRPQQFF | TGTGCCAGCAGTGAAACGGACAGGCCACAGCAGTTCTTC | few | TRBJ2-1 | TRBD1 | TRBV2
CAISGPGAEAFF | TGTGCCATCAGCGGACCGGGGGCTGAAGCTTTCTTT | few | TRBJ1-1 | - | TRBV10-3
CSAGLATQETQYF | TGCAGTGCTGGCCTAGCGACCCAAGAGACCCAGTACTTC | - | TRBJ2-5 | - | TRBV20-1
CASSSGLAPSTDTQYF | TGTGCCAGCAGTTCCGGACTAGCGCCTAGCACAGATACGCAGTATTTT | few | TRBJ2-3 | TRBD2 | TRBV12-3/TRBV12-4
CATSTDSYEQYF | TGTGCCACCAGCACCGACAGTTACGAGCAGTACTTC | many | TRBJ2-7 | - | TRBV15
CASSLVGNLGDTQYF | TGCGCCAGCAGCTTGGTCGGTAATTTAGGAGATACGCAGTATTTT | - | TRBJ2-3 | - | TRBV5-1
CASSYASGRRNEQFF | TGTGCCAGCAGTTACGCTAGCGGGAGACGCAATGAGCAGTTCTTC | many | TRBJ2-1 | TRBD2 | TRBV6-2/TRBV6-3
CASSLRGAFESGELFF | TGTGCCAGCAGTTTAAGGGGGGCTTTTGAAAGTGGGGAGCTGTTTTTT | - | TRBJ2-2 | - | TRBV12-3/TRBV12-4
CSARTGTRDYEQYF | TGCAGTGCTAGAACCGGGACAAGAGATTACGAGCAGTACTTC | - | TRBJ2-7 | - | TRBV20-1
CASSLEIVAGGYEQFF | TGTGCCAGCAGCTTGGAAATAGTAGCGGGAGGGTATGAGCAGTTCTTC | - | TRBJ2-1 | TRBD2 | TRBV7-9
CAISALAEYEQYF | TGTGCCATCAGTGCGCTAGCGGAGTACGAGCAGTACTTC | few | TRBJ2-7 | TRBD2 | TRBV10-3
CASSLEAHTDTQYF | TGCGCCAGCAGCTTGGAAGCGCACACAGATACGCAGTATTTT | few | TRBJ2-3 | - | TRBV5-1
CAISEGTRRAVQFF | TGTGCCATCAGTGAGGGGACTAGACGGGCTGTGCAGTTCTTC | many | TRBJ2-1 | TRBD2 | TRBV10-3
CASSFGTSGGAGADTQYF | TGCGCCAGCAGCTTCGGGACTAGCGGGGGGGCCGGGGCAGATACGCAGTATTTT | - | TRBJ2-3 | TRBD2 | TRBV5-1
CASSSMAEQYF | TGTGCCAGCAGCTCCATGGCCGAGCAGTACTTC | few | TRBJ2-7 | - | TRBV28
CSAVAGGLGDTQYF | TGCAGTGCAGTAGCGGGGGGGCTTGGAGATACGCAGTATTTT | few | TRBJ2-3 | TRBD2 | TRBV20-1
CASSKDQGGELFF | TGTGCCAGCAGCAAAGATCAGGGCGGGGAGCTGTTTTTT | once | TRBJ2-2 | - | TRBV21-1
CSALSGRGLETQYF | TGCAGTGCTCTAAGCGGGAGAGGTTTAGAGACCCAGTACTTC | few | TRBJ2-5 | TRBD2 | TRBV20-1
CASSMRHPFIEAFF | TGTGCCAGCAGCATGCGACACCCTTTCATTGAAGCTTTCTTT | - | TRBJ1-1 | - | TRBV7-9
CASTQRGGADTQYF | TGTGCCAGCACCCAGAGAGGGGGCGCAGATACGCAGTATTTT | few | TRBJ2-3 | TRBD1 | TRBV7-2
CSATGTGASNEKLFF | TGCAGTGCTACCGGGACAGGGGCGTCAAATGAAAAACTGTTTTTT | - | TRBJ1-4 | TRBD1 | TRBV20-1
CASSPEISGGTEQFF | TGCGCCAGCAGCCCCGAAATTTCAGGGGGCACTGAGCAGTTCTTC | few | TRBJ2-1 | TRBD1 | TRBV5-1
CATVSRISGRVSNTGELFF | TGTGCCACCGTATCTAGAATTAGCGGGAGAGTTTCGAACACCGGGGAGCTGTTTTTT | few | TRBJ2-2 | TRBD2 | TRBV2
CSARELSQPQHF | TGCAGTGCTAGAGAGTTAAGTCAGCCCCAGCATTTT | - | TRBJ1-5 | - | TRBV20-1
CASSQRLGSQETQYF | TGTGCCAGCAGCCAAAGGTTAGGTTCCCAAGAGACCCAGTACTTC | - | TRBJ2-5 | - | TRBV7-9
CASSLTDSSISTDTQYF | TGTGCCAGCTCACTAACGGACAGTTCTATTAGCACAGATACGCAGTATTTT | - | TRBJ2-3 | - | TRBV18
CSGEGPRNDEQYF | TGCAGTGGGGAAGGCCCGCGAAATGACGAGCAGTACTTC | - | TRBJ2-7 | - | TRBV20-1